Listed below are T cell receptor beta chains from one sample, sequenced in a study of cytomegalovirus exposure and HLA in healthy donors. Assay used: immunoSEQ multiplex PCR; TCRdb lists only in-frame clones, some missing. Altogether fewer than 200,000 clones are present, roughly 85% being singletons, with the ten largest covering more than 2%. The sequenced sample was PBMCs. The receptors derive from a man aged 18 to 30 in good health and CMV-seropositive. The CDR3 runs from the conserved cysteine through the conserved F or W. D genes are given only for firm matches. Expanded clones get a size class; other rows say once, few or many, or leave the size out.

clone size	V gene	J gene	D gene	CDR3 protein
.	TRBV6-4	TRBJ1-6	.	CASSESPVSPLHF
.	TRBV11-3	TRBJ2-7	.	CASSLLTASYEQYF
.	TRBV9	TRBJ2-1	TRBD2	CASSDVGGTSGYNEQFF
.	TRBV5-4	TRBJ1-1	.	CASSLRGMNTEAFF
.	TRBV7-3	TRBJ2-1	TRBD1	CASSRTGTANYNEQFF
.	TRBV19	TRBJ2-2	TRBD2	CASSIGLATGELFF
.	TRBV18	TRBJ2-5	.	CASSSTPGGSQETQYF
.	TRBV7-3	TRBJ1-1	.	CASRPGQTNTEAFF
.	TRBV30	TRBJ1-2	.	CAWSPQGLNGYTF
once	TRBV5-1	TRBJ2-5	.	CASSLGGGLSSQTQYF
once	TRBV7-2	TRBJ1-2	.	CASSLVGGDYGYTF
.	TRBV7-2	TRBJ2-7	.	CASSLVHSSYEQYF
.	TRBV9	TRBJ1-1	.	CASSPTGRMGGEAFF
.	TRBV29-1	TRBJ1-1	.	CSALTGMNTEAFF
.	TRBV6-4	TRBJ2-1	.	CASSDSQLAGYNEQFF
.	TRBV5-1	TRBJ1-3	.	CASSVTGIRGNTIYF
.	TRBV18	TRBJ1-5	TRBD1	CASSPQGALISNQPQHF
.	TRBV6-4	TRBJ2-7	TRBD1	CASSDKWTGYF
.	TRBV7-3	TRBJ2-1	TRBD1	CASSPPGQGYNEQFF
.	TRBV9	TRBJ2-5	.	CASSGLGRETQYF
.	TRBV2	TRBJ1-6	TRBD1	CASRETGGGNSPLHF
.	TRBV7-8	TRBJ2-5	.	CASSWGPSRETQYF
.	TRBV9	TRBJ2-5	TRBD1	CASSVGGTGEEYF
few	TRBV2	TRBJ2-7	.	CASRITGQSSYEQYF
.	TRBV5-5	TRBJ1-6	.	CASSLAPLGGGNSPLHF
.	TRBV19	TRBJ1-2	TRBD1	CASRATAGTGGGYTF
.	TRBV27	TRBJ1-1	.	CASRGVAGTEAFF
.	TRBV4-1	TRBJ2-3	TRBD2	CASSQVAGGSASTDTQYF
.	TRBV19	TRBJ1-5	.	CASSMYNAGLSAQPQHF
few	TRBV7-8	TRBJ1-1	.	CASSLISENEAFF
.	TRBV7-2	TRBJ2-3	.	CAGANLGTDTQYF
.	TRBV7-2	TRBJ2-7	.	CASSLFGGSYMGEQYF
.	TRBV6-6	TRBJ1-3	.	CASSPQGSGNTIYF
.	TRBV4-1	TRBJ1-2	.	CASSQDRRAIYGYTF
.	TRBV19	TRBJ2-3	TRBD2	CASSLTSGGGYMGNTDTQYF
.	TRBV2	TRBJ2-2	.	CASSEGAPGELFF
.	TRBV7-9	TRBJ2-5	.	CASSRRQDQETQYF
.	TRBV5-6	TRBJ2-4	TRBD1	CASSDRGLTNIQYF
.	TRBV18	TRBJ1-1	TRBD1	CASSQGQGVVEAFF
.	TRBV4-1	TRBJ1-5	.	CASSQDSGNQPQHF
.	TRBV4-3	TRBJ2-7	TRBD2	CASSTGLADSYEQYF
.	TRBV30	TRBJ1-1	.	CAWSVAGNTEAFF
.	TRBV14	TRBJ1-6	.	CASSQDPVSSPLHF
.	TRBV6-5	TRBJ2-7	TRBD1	CASRPGQTYEQYF
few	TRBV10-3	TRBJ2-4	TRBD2	CAISDPGLAVSRIMGQNHSQYF
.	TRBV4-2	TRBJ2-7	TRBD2	CASSQKRTSGGVDEQYF
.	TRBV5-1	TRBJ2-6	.	CASSLTTSGANGLTF
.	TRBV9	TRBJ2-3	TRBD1	CASSVGQLRTDTQYF
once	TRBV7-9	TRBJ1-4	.	CASSPTSDGPGVFF
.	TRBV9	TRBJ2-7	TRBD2	CASSGAPGGVYEQYF